These T cell receptor beta chains were read from a single sample in a study of T cell repertoires in cytomegalovirus infection. Their specific antigens are unknown. TCRdb reprocessed the reads with MiXCR, giving one entry per CDR3 protein. In the table there are approximately 110,000 distinct CDR3 sequences, around 10% of which are singletons. Sequencing used PBMCs, sequenced either directly or after in vitro stimulation (not recorded which). The receptors derive from a human donor in good health (CMV status not recorded). Some clones in this sample may be carry-over from other donors' samples. CDR3s leave out the opening cysteine and the closing phenylalanine or tryptophan. D genes are given only for firm matches.

cdr3_aa	v_call	d_call
ASSIPGGMDEQY	TRBV19	.
ASSTRDYGNEQF	TRBV6-2/TRBV6-3	TRBD2
ASSPPGPNTGELF	TRBV12-3/TRBV12-4	.
ASSLFSTGRTEAF	TRBV28	.
ASRGTGNTGELF	TRBV6-5	TRBD1
ASSLLLAGVPRTDTQY	TRBV7-9	TRBD2
ASSSGPDLNEKLF	TRBV7-3	.
ASSVFFGGGQETQY	TRBV9	.
SVWFGGTDTQY	TRBV20-1	.
ASSQDGTGDETQY	TRBV4-3	TRBD1
ASSRGTSGSYNEQF	TRBV4-1	TRBD2
AISGRGGNTDTQY	TRBV10-3	.
ASSITGLAGGRETQY	TRBV19	TRBD2
ASSPRSNGDTQY	TRBV7-2	.
ASSLRTLETQY	TRBV14	.
ASSVGGDYEQY	TRBV9	.
ASSKPSGISEQF	TRBV27	TRBD2
ASSEGDGSGANVLT	TRBV6-1	.
ASSYSGLVIGRVDNQPQH	TRBV6-2/TRBV6-3	.
ASKLGNSPLH	TRBV6-5	.
ASSRSGDGGGYGYT	TRBV5-1	.
ASSLTTALQETQY	TRBV11-2	.
SVEWDRVTDTQY	TRBV29-1	TRBD1
ASSQELAGVSYNEQF	TRBV6-2/TRBV6-3	TRBD2
ASSYGDGYT	TRBV6-5	.
ASSLSKARLAGGDEQF	TRBV7-9	TRBD2
ASSAGTNNEQF	TRBV6-4	.
ASSMEFSSGNTIY	TRBV19	.
SAPTGTYEQY	TRBV20-1	TRBD1
AIRRTSGTNTGELF	TRBV10-3	TRBD2
ASSLANMGSQPQH	TRBV7-9	.
ATARAYYGYT	TRBV15	.
ASSLVTAPSGNTIY	TRBV12-3/TRBV12-4	.
ASSLSPFRIRKSYGYT	TRBV13	.
ASSIRVTEAF	TRBV19	.
ASSQDLQGSYEQY	TRBV4-2	.
SARAVDSQNTEAF	TRBV20-1	.
SVVNWDRDNYGYT	TRBV29-1	TRBD1
ASSLVGTSGRWDEQF	TRBV7-6	TRBD2
ASSLATGPETQY	TRBV7-2	TRBD1
ASSIRRAGSGSNQPQH	TRBV19	.
ASSLPPQSHGYT	TRBV6-2/TRBV6-3	.
ASSLGGLGPATEAF	TRBV5-1	.
ASSQDMRREREQF	TRBV4-1	TRBD2
ASSFEMMNTEAF	TRBV5-1	.
ASTIGTSGNNEQF	TRBV2	TRBD2
ASSLGLTNTGELF	TRBV12-3/TRBV12-4	.
SAQGGEETQY	TRBV20-1	.
ASSGDPTYEQY	TRBV5-4	.